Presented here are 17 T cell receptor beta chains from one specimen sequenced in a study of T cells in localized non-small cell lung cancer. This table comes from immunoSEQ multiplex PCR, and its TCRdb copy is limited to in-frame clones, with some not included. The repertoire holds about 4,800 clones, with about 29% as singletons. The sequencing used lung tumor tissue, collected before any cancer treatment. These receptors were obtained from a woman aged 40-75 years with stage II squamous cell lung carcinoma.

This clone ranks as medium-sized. CDR3 amino acids: CASRVPGQGHTGELFF. The CDR3 nucleotides read TGTGCCAGCAGAGTCCCGGGACAGGGCCACACCGGGGAGCTGTTTTTT. This chain connects TRBV11-3 to TRBJ2-2; 9 positions match TRBD1. The length of the CDR3 is 16 residues. Trimming removed 6 bases from V and 3 bases from J; junction bases left unmatched: 8. Per the germline V gene, CDR1 is SGHNT and CDR2 is YENEEA.

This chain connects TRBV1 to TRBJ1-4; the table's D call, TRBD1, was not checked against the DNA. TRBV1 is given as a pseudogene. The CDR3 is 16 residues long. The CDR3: CASSPPTGVGDEKLFF. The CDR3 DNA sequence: TGCGCCAGCAGCCCCCCCACAGGGGTAGGTGATGAAAAACTGTTTTTT.

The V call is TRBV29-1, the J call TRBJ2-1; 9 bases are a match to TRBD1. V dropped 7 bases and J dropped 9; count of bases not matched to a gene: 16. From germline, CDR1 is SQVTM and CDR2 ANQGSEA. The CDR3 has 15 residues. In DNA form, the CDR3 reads TGCAGCGCCCATACTTCCGGGACAGGGTATCTTGAGCAGTTCTTC. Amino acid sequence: CSAHTSGTGYLEQFF.

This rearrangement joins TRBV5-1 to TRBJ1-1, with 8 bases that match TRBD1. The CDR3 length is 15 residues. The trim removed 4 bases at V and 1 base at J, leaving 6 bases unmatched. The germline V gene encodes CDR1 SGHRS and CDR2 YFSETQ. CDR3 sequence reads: CASSRSGTGNTEAFF. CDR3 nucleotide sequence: TGCGCCAGCAGCCGGAGTGGGACAGGGAACACTGAAGCTTTCTTT.

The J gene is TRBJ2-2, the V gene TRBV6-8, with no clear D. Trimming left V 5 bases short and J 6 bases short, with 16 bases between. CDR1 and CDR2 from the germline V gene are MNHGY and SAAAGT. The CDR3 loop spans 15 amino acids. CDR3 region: CASSAQPVSAGELFF. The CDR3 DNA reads TGTGCCAGCAGTGCCCAGCCGGTCAGTGCCGGGGAGCTGTTTTTT.

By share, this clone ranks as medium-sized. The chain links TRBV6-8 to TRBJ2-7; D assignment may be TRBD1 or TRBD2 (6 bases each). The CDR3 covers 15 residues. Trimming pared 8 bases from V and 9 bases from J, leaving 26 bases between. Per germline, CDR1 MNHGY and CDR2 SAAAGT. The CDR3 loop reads CASVPRGGIPPWQYF. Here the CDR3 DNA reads TGTGCCAGCGTACCTCGAGGGGGGATCCCACCTTGGCAGTACTTC.

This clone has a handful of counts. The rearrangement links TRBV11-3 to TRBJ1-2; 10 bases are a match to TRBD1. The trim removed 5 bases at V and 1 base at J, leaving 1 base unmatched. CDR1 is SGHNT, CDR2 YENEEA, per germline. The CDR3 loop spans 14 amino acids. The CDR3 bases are TGTGCCAGCAGCCGGACAGGGGGTAACTATGGCTACACCTTC. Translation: CASSRTGGNYGYTF. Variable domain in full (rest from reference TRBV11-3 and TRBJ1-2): EAGVVQSPRYKIIEKKQPVAFWCNPISGHNTLYWYLQNLGQGPELLIRYENEEAVDDSQLPKDRFSAERLKGVDSTLKIQPAELGDSAVYLCASSRTGGNYGYTFGSGTRLTVV.

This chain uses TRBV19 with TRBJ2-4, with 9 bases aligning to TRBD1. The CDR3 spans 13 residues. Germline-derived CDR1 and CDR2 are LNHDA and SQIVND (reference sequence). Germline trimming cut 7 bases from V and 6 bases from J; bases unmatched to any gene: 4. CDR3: CASKGQGRNIQYF. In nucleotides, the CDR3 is TGTGCCAGTAAGGGACAGGGTCGAAACATTCAGTACTTC.

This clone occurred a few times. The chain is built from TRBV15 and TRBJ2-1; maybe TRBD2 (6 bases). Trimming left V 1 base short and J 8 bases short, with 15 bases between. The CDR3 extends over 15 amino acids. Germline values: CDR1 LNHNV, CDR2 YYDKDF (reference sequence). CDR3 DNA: TGTGCCACCAGCAGAGTTGCGGGAAGTTTAGATGAGCAGTTCTTC. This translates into CATSRVAGSLDEQFF.

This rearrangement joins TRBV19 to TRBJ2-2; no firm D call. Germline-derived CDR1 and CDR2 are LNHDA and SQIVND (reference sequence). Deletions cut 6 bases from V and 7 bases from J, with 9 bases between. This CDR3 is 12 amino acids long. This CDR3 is CASSRMGGELFF. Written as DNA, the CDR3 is TGTGCCAGTAGCAGAATGGGCGGGGAGCTGTTTTTT.

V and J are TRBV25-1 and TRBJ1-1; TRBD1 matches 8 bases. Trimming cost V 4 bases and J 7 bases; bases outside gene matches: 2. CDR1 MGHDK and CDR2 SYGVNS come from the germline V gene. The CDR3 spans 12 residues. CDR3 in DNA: TGTGCCAGCAGTGCCGGGACAGGTGAAGCTTTCTTT. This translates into CASSAGTGEAFF.

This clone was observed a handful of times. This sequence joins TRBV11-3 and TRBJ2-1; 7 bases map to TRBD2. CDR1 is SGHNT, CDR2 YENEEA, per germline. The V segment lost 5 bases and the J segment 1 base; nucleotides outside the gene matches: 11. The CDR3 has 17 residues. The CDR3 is CASSQFSGRGSYNEQFF. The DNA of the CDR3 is TGTGCCAGCAGCCAATTTAGCGGGCGGGGTTCCTACAATGAGCAGTTCTTC.

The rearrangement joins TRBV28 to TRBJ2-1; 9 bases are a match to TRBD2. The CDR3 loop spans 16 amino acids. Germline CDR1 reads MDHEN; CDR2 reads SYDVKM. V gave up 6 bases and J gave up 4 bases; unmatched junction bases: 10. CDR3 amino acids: CASSSDGTSKYNEQFF. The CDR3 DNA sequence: TGTGCCAGCAGCTCTGACGGGACTAGCAAGTACAATGAGCAGTTCTTC.

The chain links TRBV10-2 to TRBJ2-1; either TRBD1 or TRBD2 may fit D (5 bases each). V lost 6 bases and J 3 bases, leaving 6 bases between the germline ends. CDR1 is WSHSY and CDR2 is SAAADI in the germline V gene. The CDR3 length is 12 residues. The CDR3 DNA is TGCGCCAGCAGGGGGGTCTACAATGAGCAGTTCTTC. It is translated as CASRGVYNEQFF.

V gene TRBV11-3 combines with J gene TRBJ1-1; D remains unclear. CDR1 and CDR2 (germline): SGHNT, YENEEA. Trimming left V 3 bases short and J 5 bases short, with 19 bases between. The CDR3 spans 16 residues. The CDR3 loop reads CASSFSLGSGGTEAFF. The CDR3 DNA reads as TGTGCCAGCAGCTTTAGCCTCGGTTCAGGTGGGACTGAAGCTTTCTTT.

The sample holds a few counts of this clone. DNA for the CDR3: TGTGCCAGCAGCCAAGGACTAGCGGACATGAGTGAGCAGTTCTTC. Protein sequence: CASSQGLADMSEQFF. The J gene is TRBJ2-1, the V gene TRBV11-3, with TRBD2 identical over 10 bases. Germline V lookup: CDR1 SGHNT, CDR2 YENEEA. The CDR3 has 15 residues. V shed 5 bases and J 9 bases; nucleotides not matched to a gene: 10.

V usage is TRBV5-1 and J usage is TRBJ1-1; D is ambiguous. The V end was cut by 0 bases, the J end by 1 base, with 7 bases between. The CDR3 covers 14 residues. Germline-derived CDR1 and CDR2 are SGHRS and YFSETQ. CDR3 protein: CASSLGPENTEAFF. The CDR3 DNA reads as TGCGCCAGCAGCTTGGGCCCAGAGAACACTGAAGCTTTCTTT.